The rows below give T cell receptor beta chains drawn from one sample of a study of blood T cells in healthy people across ages. A single record per CDR3 protein comes from TCRdb applying MiXCR to the 5' RACE reads. The data contain some 710,000 distinct CDR3 sequences, about 47% of them singletons. The sequencing sample was made of blood. All receptors come from an elderly man in good health. The CDR3 runs from the conserved cysteine through the conserved F or W. Fields, in order: J gene, CDR3 length, V gene, clone size, D gene, CDR3 protein, CDR3 DNA. A D gene is named only where the DNA matches it firmly. Clone size is shown for a subset of rows, as once, few, many or a class of expanded clone.

j_call: TRBJ1-2; cdr3_length: 13; v_call: TRBV7-2; clone_size: many; d_call: TRBD1; cdr3_aa: CASSPDRIYGYTF; cdr3_nt: TGTGCCAGCAGCCCGGACAGGATCTATGGCTACACCTTC
j_call: TRBJ2-7; cdr3_length: 12; v_call: TRBV29-1; clone_size: -; d_call: -; cdr3_aa: CSVGGIDNEQYF; cdr3_nt: TGCAGCGTTGGGGGGATCGACAATGAGCAGTACTTC
j_call: TRBJ2-1; cdr3_length: 14; v_call: TRBV7-2; clone_size: -; d_call: -; cdr3_aa: CASSSGLPSAEQFF; cdr3_nt: TGTGCCAGCAGCTCCGGACTCCCCAGCGCTGAGCAGTTCTTC
j_call: TRBJ1-5; cdr3_length: 16; v_call: TRBV12-3/TRBV12-4; clone_size: few; d_call: -; cdr3_aa: CASSFYLGGSNQPQHF; cdr3_nt: TGTGCCAGCAGTTTCTACCTCGGAGGGAGCAATCAGCCCCAGCATTTT
j_call: TRBJ1-5; cdr3_length: 16; v_call: TRBV5-6; clone_size: -; d_call: -; cdr3_aa: CASSLGYRSSNQPQHF; cdr3_nt: TGTGCCAGCAGCTTGGGTTACAGAAGCAGCAATCAGCCCCAGCATTTT
j_call: TRBJ1-5; cdr3_length: 15; v_call: TRBV19; clone_size: few; d_call: -; cdr3_aa: CASSIGGYSNQPQHF; cdr3_nt: TGTGCCAGTAGTATTGGAGGATATAGCAATCAGCCCCAGCATTTT
j_call: TRBJ2-1; cdr3_length: 18; v_call: TRBV4-2; clone_size: -; d_call: TRBD2; cdr3_aa: CASSQGTSGDPSYNEQFF; cdr3_nt: TGTGCCAGCAGCCAAGGGACTAGCGGGGACCCCTCCTACAATGAGCAGTTCTTC
j_call: TRBJ2-6; cdr3_length: 17; v_call: TRBV27; clone_size: -; d_call: TRBD1; cdr3_aa: CASPGRTGGSGANVLTF; cdr3_nt: TGTGCCAGCCCTGGGAGGACAGGGGGCTCTGGGGCCAACGTCCTGACTTTC
j_call: TRBJ1-1; cdr3_length: 15; v_call: TRBV10-3; clone_size: -; d_call: -; cdr3_aa: CAISEYGTSNTEAFF; cdr3_nt: TGTGCCATCAGTGAATACGGGACAAGCAACACTGAAGCTTTCTTT
j_call: TRBJ1-6; cdr3_length: 14; v_call: TRBV4-3; clone_size: few; d_call: -; cdr3_aa: CASSPNLGFSPLHF; cdr3_nt: TGCGCCAGCAGCCCGAACTTGGGTTTTTCACCCCTCCACTTT
j_call: TRBJ2-7; cdr3_length: 16; v_call: TRBV28; clone_size: -; d_call: TRBD2; cdr3_aa: CASSLSLGGSLSEQYF; cdr3_nt: TGTGCCAGCAGTTTATCACTCGGCGGGAGTCTATCCGAGCAGTACTTC
j_call: TRBJ2-2; cdr3_length: 13; v_call: TRBV9; clone_size: -; d_call: -; cdr3_aa: CASSPRGSGELFF; cdr3_nt: TGTGCCAGCAGCCCGCGGGGATCCGGGGAGCTGTTTTTT
j_call: TRBJ2-5; cdr3_length: 14; v_call: TRBV12-3/TRBV12-4; clone_size: few; d_call: -; cdr3_aa: CASSFDGQIETQYF; cdr3_nt: TGTGCCAGCAGTTTTGACGGGCAAATAGAGACCCAGTACTTC
j_call: TRBJ2-7; cdr3_length: 14; v_call: TRBV10-3; clone_size: few; d_call: -; cdr3_aa: CAISSGTNSYEQYF; cdr3_nt: TGTGCCATCAGTTCCGGGACAAACTCCTACGAGCAGTACTTC
j_call: TRBJ2-1; cdr3_length: 14; v_call: TRBV3-1; clone_size: -; d_call: -; cdr3_aa: CASSQGKGKETQFF; cdr3_nt: TGTGCCAGCAGCCAAGGCAAGGGGAAAGAGACCCAGTTCTTC
j_call: TRBJ2-7; cdr3_length: 16; v_call: TRBV19; clone_size: -; d_call: TRBD1; cdr3_aa: CASSTNRGQGRYEQYF; cdr3_nt: TGTGCCAGTAGTACCAACCGGGGACAGGGAAGGTACGAGCAGTACTTC
j_call: TRBJ2-1; cdr3_length: 15; v_call: TRBV5-1; clone_size: few; d_call: TRBD2; cdr3_aa: CASSLVASGSDEQFF; cdr3_nt: TGCGCCAGCAGCTTGGTGGCTAGCGGGAGTGACGAGCAGTTCTTC
j_call: TRBJ2-3; cdr3_length: 16; v_call: TRBV5-1; clone_size: many; d_call: -; cdr3_aa: CASSLDGQGTTDTQYF; cdr3_nt: TGCGCCAGCAGCTTGGACGGCCAAGGGACCACAGATACGCAGTATTTT
j_call: TRBJ1-2; cdr3_length: 19; v_call: TRBV4-3; clone_size: -; d_call: -; cdr3_aa: CASSQDLNPDWGANYGYTF; cdr3_nt: TGCGCCAGCAGCCAAGATTTAAACCCAGACTGGGGGGCTAACTATGGCTACACCTTC
j_call: TRBJ1-1; cdr3_length: 13; v_call: TRBV20-1; clone_size: few; d_call: -; cdr3_aa: CSARLQLNTEAFF; cdr3_nt: TGCAGTGCTAGGTTGCAGCTGAACACTGAAGCTTTCTTT
j_call: TRBJ2-3; cdr3_length: 15; v_call: TRBV7-2; clone_size: few; d_call: -; cdr3_aa: CASSPGLGLGDTQYF; cdr3_nt: TGTGCCAGCAGCCCCGGGCTGGGGTTGGGAGATACGCAGTATTTT
j_call: TRBJ2-1; cdr3_length: 16; v_call: TRBV5-1; clone_size: -; d_call: TRBD1; cdr3_aa: CASSWRGDRGTDEQFF; cdr3_nt: TGCGCCAGCAGCTGGCGTGGGGACAGGGGAACGGATGAGCAGTTCTTC
j_call: TRBJ1-1; cdr3_length: 13; v_call: TRBV16; clone_size: -; d_call: -; cdr3_aa: CASSRYQETEAFF; cdr3_nt: TGTGCCAGCAGCCGATATCAAGAGACTGAAGCTTTCTTT
j_call: TRBJ2-1; cdr3_length: 15; v_call: TRBV25-1; clone_size: few; d_call: TRBD1; cdr3_aa: CASSEYSDRENEQFF; cdr3_nt: TGTGCCAGCAGTGAATATTCGGACAGGGAGAATGAGCAGTTCTTC
j_call: TRBJ1-1; cdr3_length: 14; v_call: TRBV12-5; clone_size: -; d_call: -; cdr3_aa: CASGLGQQGTEAFF; cdr3_nt: TGTGCTAGTGGTTTGGGACAACAGGGAACTGAAGCTTTCTTT
j_call: TRBJ1-1; cdr3_length: 13; v_call: TRBV6-5; clone_size: -; d_call: -; cdr3_aa: CASSYNGRPEAFF; cdr3_nt: TGTGCCAGCAGTTACAATGGACGGCCTGAAGCTTTCTTT
j_call: TRBJ2-7; cdr3_length: 13; v_call: TRBV20-1; clone_size: many; d_call: TRBD1; cdr3_aa: CSAPQGASYEQYF; cdr3_nt: TGCAGTGCGCCGCAGGGGGCCTCTTACGAGCAGTACTTC
j_call: TRBJ2-5; cdr3_length: 17; v_call: TRBV7-2; clone_size: -; d_call: TRBD2; cdr3_aa: CASSTTPGLAGAGEQYF; cdr3_nt: TGTGCCAGCAGCACCACACCGGGACTAGCGGGAGCGGGTGAGCAGTACTTC
j_call: TRBJ2-1; cdr3_length: 16; v_call: TRBV12-3/TRBV12-4; clone_size: few; d_call: TRBD2; cdr3_aa: CASLKSSGSFHNEQFF; cdr3_nt: TGTGCCAGCCTGAAGAGTAGCGGGAGCTTCCACAATGAGCAGTTCTTC
j_call: TRBJ2-1; cdr3_length: 15; v_call: TRBV5-8; clone_size: -; d_call: -; cdr3_aa: CASSQSGYSYNEQFF; cdr3_nt: TGTGCCAGCAGCCAAAGCGGCTACTCCTACAATGAGCAGTTCTTC
j_call: TRBJ2-3; cdr3_length: 14; v_call: TRBV15; clone_size: -; d_call: -; cdr3_aa: CATSRVSLADTQYF; cdr3_nt: TGTGCCACCAGCAGAGTTTCCTTGGCAGATACGCAGTATTTT
j_call: TRBJ2-2; cdr3_length: 14; v_call: TRBV7-8; clone_size: -; d_call: TRBD2; cdr3_aa: CASNYTSGTGELFF; cdr3_nt: TGTGCCAGCAACTATACTAGCGGAACCGGGGAGCTGTTTTTT
j_call: TRBJ2-7; cdr3_length: 12; v_call: TRBV6-6; clone_size: few; d_call: -; cdr3_aa: CASSWGVYEQYF; cdr3_nt: TGTGCCAGTAGCTGGGGAGTCTACGAGCAGTACTTC
j_call: TRBJ1-1; cdr3_length: 14; v_call: TRBV7-2; clone_size: few; d_call: -; cdr3_aa: CASSLDPGYTEAFF; cdr3_nt: TGTGCCAGCAGCTTGGATCCGGGATACACTGAAGCTTTCTTT
j_call: TRBJ2-5; cdr3_length: 13; v_call: TRBV29-1; clone_size: few; d_call: -; cdr3_aa: CSVKGTEQETQYF; cdr3_nt: TGCAGCGTAAAAGGCACAGAGCAAGAGACCCAGTACTTC
j_call: TRBJ1-2; cdr3_length: 14; v_call: TRBV6-5; clone_size: -; d_call: TRBD1; cdr3_aa: CASSRDRDRNGYTF; cdr3_nt: TGTGCCAGCAGTCGAGACCGGGACAGAAATGGCTACACCTTC
j_call: TRBJ2-5; cdr3_length: 14; v_call: TRBV6-5; clone_size: few; d_call: TRBD1; cdr3_aa: CASSFSTGMETQYF; cdr3_nt: TGTGCCAGCAGTTTCTCGACAGGGATGGAGACCCAGTACTTC
j_call: TRBJ2-7; cdr3_length: 14; v_call: TRBV20-1; clone_size: -; d_call: -; cdr3_aa: CSARSDSSSYEQYF; cdr3_nt: TGCAGTGCTAGGTCGGACAGTAGCTCCTACGAGCAGTACTTC
j_call: TRBJ2-3; cdr3_length: 15; v_call: TRBV5-1; clone_size: -; d_call: TRBD1; cdr3_aa: CASSVQGKGTDTQYF; cdr3_nt: TGCGCCAGCAGCGTACAGGGGAAGGGCACAGATACGCAGTATTTT